This T cell receptor (beta chain) comes out of a study of T cells in Graves' hyperthyroidism and ophthalmopathy. Whole-study context: Peripheral blood sampling occurred at initial diagnosis, before any treatment.

J lost 3 bases, V lost 2 bases, and 7 bases had no gene match. The V gene's germline CDR1 is SGHRS and CDR2 YFSETQ. The CDR3 loop spans 15 amino acids. This clonotype was seen more than once but under ten times. From RNA transcripts, TCR beta CDR3 regions were amplified. First-round RT-PCR with HTBI primers amplified the TCR CDR3 region. TCRdb reanalysed the multiplex PCR reads using MiXCR and keeps one entry per CDR3 protein. The sample records roughly 330,000 distinct CDR3 sequences, about 15% being singletons. Fresh peripheral blood, 8 to 10 ml, was the source of the PBMCs. V usage is TRBV5-1 and J usage is TRBJ2-7; the match to TRBD1 covers 8 bases. The sequenced sample was blood. The sequence came from a young man with Graves' hyperthyroidism. The CDR3, as DNA: TGCGCCAGCAGCTTTAGGGGACAGGAATACTACGAGCAGTACTTC. It codes for CASSFRGQEYYEQYF.